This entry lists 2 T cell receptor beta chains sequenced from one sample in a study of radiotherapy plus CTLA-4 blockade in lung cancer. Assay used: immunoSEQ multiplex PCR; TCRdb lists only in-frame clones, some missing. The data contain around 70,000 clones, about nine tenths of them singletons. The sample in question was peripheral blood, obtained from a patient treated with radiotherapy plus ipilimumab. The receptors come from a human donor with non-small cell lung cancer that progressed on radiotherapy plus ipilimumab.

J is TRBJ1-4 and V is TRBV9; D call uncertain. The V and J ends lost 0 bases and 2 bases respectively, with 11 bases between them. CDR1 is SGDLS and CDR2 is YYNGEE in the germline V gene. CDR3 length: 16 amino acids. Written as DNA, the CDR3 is TGTGCCAGCAGCGTAGATTCGCAGGACACTAATGAAAAACTGTTTTTT. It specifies CASSVDSQDTNEKLFF.

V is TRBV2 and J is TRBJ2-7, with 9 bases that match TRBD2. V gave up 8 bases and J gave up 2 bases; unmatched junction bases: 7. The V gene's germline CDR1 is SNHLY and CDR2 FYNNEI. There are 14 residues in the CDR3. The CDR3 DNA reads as TGTGCCAGCCGTCCTAGCGGGACCACCTACGAGCAGTACTTC. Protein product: CASRPSGTTYEQYF.